The sequence of this T cell receptor (beta chain) was determined in a study of brain T cells in children with intractable seizures. The study, taken as a whole, reports: Viral specificity was inferred only from CDR3 similarity; HCMV serostatus was unknown.

The sample's time point: blood from clinic visit 5 months post-surgery; TSC patient then seizure free. Method: immunoSEQ multiplex PCR; TCRdb's copy keeps in-frame clones and lacks some. The sample has about 350,000 clones, over 90% seen once. From germline, CDR1 is MDHEN and CDR2 SYDVKM. Trimming took off 2 bases at V and 7 bases at J, with 6 bases between the two ends. CDR3 length: 12 residues. As to this clone: Its antigen remains unknown.

The sequence was obtained from a boy under three years old with tuberous sclerosis and intractable seizures. This chain links TRBV28 with TRBJ2-1; no firm D call. Sequenced material: peripheral blood, taken less than 6 months after surgery. The CDR3: CASSLEKNEQFF. As DNA, the CDR3 is TGTGCCAGCAGTTTAGAAAAGAATGAGCAGTTCTTC.